Reported below is one T cell receptor beta chain. This record comes from a study of blood T cell repertoires in COVID-19. On the study more broadly: Researchers got acute and convalescent COVID-19 samples from the United States, Italy and Spain. In each case, the material was cDNA or gDNA derived from T cells, B-cell-depleted T cells, or PBMCs.

In the authors' workflow: Scientists estimated how many nucleated cells there were by amplifying reference gene primers. The table came from immunoSEQ multiplex PCR; TCRdb's copy has only in-frame clones and leaves some out. V, J and clone size were drawn from that table, and D and trimming were deduced from the DNA. Among roughly 140,000 clones listed, about nine tenths were seen once. Germline V CDR1 and CDR2: ENHRY, SYGVKD. With V trimmed by 2 bases and J by 0 bases, 7 bases remained unmatched. The CDR3 is made up of 17 amino acids. The TCR originated in a man over 45 with active or convalescent COVID-19. What was sequenced was peripheral blood. The genes are TRBV10-3 and TRBJ2-7; 10 positions agree with TRBD2. Here the CDR3 reads CAISERLGLAVSYEQYF. DNA of the CDR3: TGTGCCATCAGTGAGAGGCTCGGACTAGCGGTCTCCTACGAGCAGTACTTC.